The T cell receptor (beta chain) under discussion was sequenced for a study of cytotoxic CD8 clonotypes in ibrutinib-treated CLL. The count of this clone is one. With V trimmed by 0 bases and J by 4 bases, 2 bases remained unmatched. This CDR3 comprises 15 residues. Germline loops: CDR1 SGHTA, CDR2 FQGNSA. Method: immunoSEQ multiplex PCR; TCRdb's copy keeps in-frame clones and lacks some. The sample yields approximately 210,000 clones, approximately 72% seen once. The chain is built from TRBV7-2 and TRBJ2-7, with 11 bases aligning to TRBD2. Sequences were derived from PBMCs, sampled after 24 months of ibrutinib treatment. The TCR sequence derives from a human donor with chronic lymphocytic leukemia. CDR3 coding DNA: TGTGCCAGCAGCTTAGCTGGGACTAGCGGTTACGAGCAGTACTTC. This encodes CASSLAGTSGYEQYF.